This T cell receptor (beta chain) was retrieved from a study of T cells in women clearing cervical HPV infection. With regard to this clone: The observed sequence ends 3 residues before the CDR3 terminus, with the missing tail filled in from the germline J gene.

Using immunoSEQ multiplex PCR, the repertoire was profiled, and TCRdb retains in-frame clones only, with some absent. This sample's clone table lists just over 20,000 clones. V shed 0 bases and J shed 4 bases, with 6 bases lying between them. Per the germline V gene, CDR1 is DFQATT and CDR2 is SNEGSKA (reference sequence). The CDR3 extends over 13 amino acids. The sequence was collected from a woman between 18 and 75 years old with a cervical HPV16 infection that either progressed to CIN3+ or cleared (not recorded which). The chain combines TRBV20-1 with TRBJ1-4, with D unresolved. The sequenced sample was blood buffy coat. The CDR3 here is CSARDVINEKLFF. The part of the CDR3 DNA that was read is TGCAGTGCTAGAGACGTTATTAATGAAAAA.